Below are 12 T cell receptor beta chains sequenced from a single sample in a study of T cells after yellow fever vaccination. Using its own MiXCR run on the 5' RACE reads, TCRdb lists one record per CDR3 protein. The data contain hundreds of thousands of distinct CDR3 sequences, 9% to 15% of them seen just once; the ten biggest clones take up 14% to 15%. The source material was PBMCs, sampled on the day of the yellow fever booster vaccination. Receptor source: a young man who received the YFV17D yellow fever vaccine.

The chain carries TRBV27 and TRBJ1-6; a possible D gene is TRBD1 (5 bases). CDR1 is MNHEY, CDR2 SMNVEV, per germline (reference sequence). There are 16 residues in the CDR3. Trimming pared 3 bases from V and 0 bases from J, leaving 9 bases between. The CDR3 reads CASSFSGGSYNSPLHF. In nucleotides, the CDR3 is TGTGCCAGCAGTTTCTCTGGGGGCTCCTATAATTCACCCCTCCACTTT.

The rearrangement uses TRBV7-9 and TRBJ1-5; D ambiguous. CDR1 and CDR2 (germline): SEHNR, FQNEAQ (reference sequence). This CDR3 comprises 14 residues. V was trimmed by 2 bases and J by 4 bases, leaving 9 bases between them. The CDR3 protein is CASSLTDTNQPQHF. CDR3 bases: TGTGCCAGCAGCTTAACAGACACGAATCAGCCCCAGCATTTT.

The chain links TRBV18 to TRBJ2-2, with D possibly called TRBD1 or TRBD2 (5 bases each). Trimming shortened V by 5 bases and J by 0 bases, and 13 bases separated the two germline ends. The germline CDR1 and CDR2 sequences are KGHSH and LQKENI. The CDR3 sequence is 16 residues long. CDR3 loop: CASSTLGRTNTGELFF. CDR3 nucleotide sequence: TGTGCCAGCTCAACTTTGGGACGGACGAACACCGGGGAGCTGTTTTTT.

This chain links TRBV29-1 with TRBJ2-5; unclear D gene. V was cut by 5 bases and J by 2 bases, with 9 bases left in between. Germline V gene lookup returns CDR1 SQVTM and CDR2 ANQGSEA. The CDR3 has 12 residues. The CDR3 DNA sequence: TGCAGCGTTTGTAACCTACAAGAGACCCAGTACTTC. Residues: CSVCNLQETQYF.

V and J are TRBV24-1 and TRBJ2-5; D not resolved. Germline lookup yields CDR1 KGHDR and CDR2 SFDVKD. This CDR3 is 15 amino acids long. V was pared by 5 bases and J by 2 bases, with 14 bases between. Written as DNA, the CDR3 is TGTGCCACCAGTGGGGCCCGGGCGGAGCAAGAGACCCAGTACTTC. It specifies CATSGARAEQETQYF.

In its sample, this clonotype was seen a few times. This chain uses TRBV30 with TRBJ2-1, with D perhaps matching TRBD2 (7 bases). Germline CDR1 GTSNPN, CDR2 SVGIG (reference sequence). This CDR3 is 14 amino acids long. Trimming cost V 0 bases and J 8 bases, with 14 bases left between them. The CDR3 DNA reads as TGTGCCTGGAGTGTGGACGGGGGGCGACATGAGCAGTTCTTC. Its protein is CAWSVDGGRHEQFF.

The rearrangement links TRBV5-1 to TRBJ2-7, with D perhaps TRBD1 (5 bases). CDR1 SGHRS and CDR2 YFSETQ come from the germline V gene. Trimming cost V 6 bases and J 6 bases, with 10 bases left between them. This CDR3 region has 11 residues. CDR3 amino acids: CASIGATEQYF. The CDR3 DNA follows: TGCGCCAGCATAGGGGCCACCGAGCAGTACTTC.

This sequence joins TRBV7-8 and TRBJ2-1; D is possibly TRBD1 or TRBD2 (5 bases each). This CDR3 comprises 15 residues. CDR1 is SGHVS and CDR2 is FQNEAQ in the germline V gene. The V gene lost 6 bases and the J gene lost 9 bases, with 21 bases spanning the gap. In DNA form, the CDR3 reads TGTGCCAGCAGGGCACCGGGACGGGCTATGGGTGAGCAGTTCTTC. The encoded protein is CASRAPGRAMGEQFF.

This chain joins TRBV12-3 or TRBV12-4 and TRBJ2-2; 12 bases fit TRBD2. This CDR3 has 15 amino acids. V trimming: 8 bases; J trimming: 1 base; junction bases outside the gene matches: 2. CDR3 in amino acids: CASGGLAGNTGELFF. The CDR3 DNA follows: TGTGCCAGCGGGGGACTAGCGGGGAACACCGGGGAGCTGTTTTTT.

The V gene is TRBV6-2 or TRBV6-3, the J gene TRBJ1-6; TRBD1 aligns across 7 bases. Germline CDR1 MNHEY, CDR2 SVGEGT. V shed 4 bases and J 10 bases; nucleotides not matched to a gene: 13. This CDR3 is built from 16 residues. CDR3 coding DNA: TGTGCCAGCAGTTCCCCCTGGACAGGACGGGCATCACCCCTCCACTTT. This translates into CASSSPWTGRASPLHF.

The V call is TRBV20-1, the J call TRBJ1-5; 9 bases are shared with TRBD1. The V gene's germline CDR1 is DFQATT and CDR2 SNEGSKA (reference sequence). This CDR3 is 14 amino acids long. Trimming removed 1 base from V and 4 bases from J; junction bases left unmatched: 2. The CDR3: CSARAGQGNQPQHF. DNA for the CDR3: TGCAGTGCTAGAGCGGGACAGGGAAATCAGCCCCAGCATTTT.

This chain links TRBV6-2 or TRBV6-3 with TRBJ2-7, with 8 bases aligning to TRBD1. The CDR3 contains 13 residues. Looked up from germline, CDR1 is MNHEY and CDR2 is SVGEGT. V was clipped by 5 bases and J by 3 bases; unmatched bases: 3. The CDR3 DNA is TGTGCCAGCAGTAACAGGGGGAACTACGAGCAGTACTTC. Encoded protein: CASSNRGNYEQYF.